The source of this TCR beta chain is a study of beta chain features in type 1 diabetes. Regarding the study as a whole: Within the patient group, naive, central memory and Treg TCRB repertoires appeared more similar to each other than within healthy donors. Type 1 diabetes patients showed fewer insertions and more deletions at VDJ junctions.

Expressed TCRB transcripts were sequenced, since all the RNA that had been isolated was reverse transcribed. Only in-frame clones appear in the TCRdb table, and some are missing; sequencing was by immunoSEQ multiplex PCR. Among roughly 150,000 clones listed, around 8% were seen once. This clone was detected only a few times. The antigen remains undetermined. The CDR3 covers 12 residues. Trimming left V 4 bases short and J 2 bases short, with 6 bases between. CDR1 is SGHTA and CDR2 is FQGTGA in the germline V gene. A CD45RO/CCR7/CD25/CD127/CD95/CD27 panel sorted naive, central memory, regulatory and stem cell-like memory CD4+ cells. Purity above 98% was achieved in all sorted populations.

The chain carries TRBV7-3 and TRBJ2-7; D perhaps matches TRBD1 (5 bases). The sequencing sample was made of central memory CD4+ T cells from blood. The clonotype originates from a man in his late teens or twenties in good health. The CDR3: CASSWGPYEQYF. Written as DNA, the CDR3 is TGTGCCAGCAGCTGGGGCCCCTACGAGCAGTACTTC. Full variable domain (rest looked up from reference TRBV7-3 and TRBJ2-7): GAGVSQTPSNKVTEKGKYVELRCDPISGHTALYWYRQSLGQGPEFLIYFQGTGAADDSGLPNDRFFAVRPEGSVSTLKIQRTERGDSAVYLCASSWGPYEQYFGPGTRLTVT.